What follows describes a single TCR beta chain. The data stem from a study of blood T cell repertoires in COVID-19. Study details: Samples taken during acute and convalescent COVID-19 were collected in the United States, Italy and Spain. T cells, B-cell-depleted T cells, or PBMCs provided the cDNA or gDNA that served as material.

Authors' methods: Amplification of reference gene primers was used by the study to estimate nucleated cell counts. The repertoire was sequenced with immunoSEQ multiplex PCR; TCRdb's copy has only in-frame clones and lacks some. V and J calls and clone size are copied from that table; D and trimming were computed from the DNA. This table has 300,000 or so clones, roughly 83% appearing once. Trimming pared 5 bases from V and 4 bases from J, leaving 11 bases between. This CDR3 spans 13 amino acids. The germline CDR1 and CDR2 sequences are MNHEY and SMNVEV (reference sequence). The rearrangement links TRBV27 to TRBJ1-2, with unresolved D. The TCR sequence derives from a woman in her forties or fifties with acute or convalescent COVID-19. Specimen: peripheral blood. CDR3 DNA sequence: TGTGCCAGCAGTAATCAGGTGTCCTATGGCTACACCTTC. This sequence encodes CASSNQVSYGYTF.